This passage covers 12 T cell receptor beta chains from one sample sequenced in a study of T cells in Graves' hyperthyroidism and ophthalmopathy. The CDR3 regions of TCR beta were amplified from RNA transcripts. When the TCR CDR3 underwent first-round RT-PCR, the HTBI primer set was used. One entry per CDR3 protein, called by TCRdb with MiXCR from the multiplex PCR reads. This table has more than 500,000 distinct CDR3 sequences, around 16% appearing once. The sample was blood. All receptors come from a woman aged 25 to 39 with Graves' ophthalmopathy.

V usage is TRBV7-9 and J usage is TRBJ2-1, with 9 bases identical to TRBD1. J gave up 7 bases and V 7 bases, and 8 bases lay outside the gene matches. CDR3 length: 14 amino acids. Germline lookup yields CDR1 SEHNR and CDR2 FQNEAQ (reference sequence). CDR3 DNA sequence: TGTGCCAGCACCAAAGGGACAGGGCGTAATGAGCAGTTCTTC. Its translation: CASTKGTGRNEQFF.

This clonotype was seen repeatedly, ten times or more. The chain has TRBV20-1 and TRBJ2-5; D perhaps matches TRBD2 (6 bases). Trimming pared 2 bases from V and 5 bases from J, leaving 12 bases between. CDR1 DFQATT and CDR2 SNEGSKA come from the germline V gene (reference sequence). The CDR3 has 13 residues. Here the CDR3 reads CSARIGRGETQYF. The CDR3 bases are TGCAGTGCTAGAATCGGGAGAGGGGAGACCCAGTACTTC.

This clonotype has ten or more counts. The gene calls are TRBV28 and TRBJ1-2; 8 bases are shared with TRBD1. The junction had 12 bases not matched to a gene; V was cut back by 7 bases and J by 5 bases. The germline V gene has CDR1 MDHEN and CDR2 SYDVKM. The CDR3 totals 15 residues. CDR3 bases: TGTGCCAGCATTAATATCCGGACAGGGTTGTATGGCTACACCTTC. This encodes CASINIRTGLYGYTF.

This chain joins TRBV4-3 and TRBJ2-7; TRBD1 matches 7 bases. Germline values: CDR1 LGHNA, CDR2 YSLEER. This CDR3 contains 13 residues. The junction had 5 bases not matched to a gene; V was cut back by 3 bases and J by 6 bases. CDR3 nucleotide sequence: TGCGCCAGCAGCCATGGTGCAGGGGGCGAGCAGTACTTC. This gives the protein CASSHGAGGEQYF.

This clonotype has at least ten counts. The chain recombines TRBV7-3 with TRBJ2-2; D unclear. V lost 8 bases, J lost 1 base, and 5 bases lay in between. Germline V gives CDR1 SGHTA, CDR2 FQGTGA. This CDR3 is built from 12 residues. CDR3 loop: CASGENTGELFF. DNA for the CDR3: TGTGCCAGCGGAGAGAACACCGGGGAGCTGTTTTTT.

This clonotype was found many times. This rearrangement joins TRBV27 to TRBJ2-2; 8 bases line up with TRBD2. Unmatched junction bases numbered 10, after V lost 5 bases and J lost 5 bases. The CDR3 is made up of 16 amino acids. Germline V gene data show CDR1 as MNHEY and CDR2 as SMNVEV (reference sequence). The CDR3: CASSAPSGPFTGELFF. In nucleotides, the CDR3 is TGTGCCAGCAGTGCGCCTAGCGGGCCTTTTACCGGGGAGCTGTTTTTT.

The chain has TRBV6-1 and TRBJ2-5; 10 positions match TRBD2. V lost 6 bases, J lost 0 bases, and 4 bases stayed unmatched. This CDR3 region has 15 residues. Germline CDR1 and CDR2: MNHNS and SASEGT. Here the CDR3 DNA reads TGTGCCAGCAGATCAGCGGGAGGGAACCAAGAGACCCAGTACTTC. Translating it yields CASRSAGGNQETQYF.

This clonotype was recorded a few times. J is TRBJ1-3 and V is TRBV10-1, with D possibly being TRBD1 (6 bases). With 7 bases removed from V and 4 bases from J, the gap between germline ends came to 14 bases. The germline CDR1 and CDR2 sequences are WNHNN and SYGVQD (reference sequence). The CDR3 has 14 amino acids. The CDR3 region is CASNPQGSGNTIYF. The CDR3 region has the DNA TGCGCCAGCAACCCACAGGGATCAGGAAACACCATATATTTT.

The gene calls are TRBV10-3 and TRBJ2-5, with 11 bases matching TRBD2. The V and J ends lost 2 bases and 5 bases, in that order; junction bases with no gene match: 13. The CDR3 is 18 residues long. Germline V gene data show CDR1 as ENHRY and CDR2 as SYGVKD. The CDR3 nucleotides read TGTGCCATCAGTGAGGGGCCCTTCACTAGCGGGAGTGAGGAGACCCAGTACTTC. This codes for CAISEGPFTSGSEETQYF.

This clonotype was recorded a few times. The chain recombines TRBV7-9 with TRBJ2-1; D may be TRBD1 (6 bases). Trimming stripped 8 bases from V and 9 bases from J, with 14 bases between. Per germline, CDR1 SEHNR and CDR2 FQNEAQ (reference sequence). This CDR3 contains 12 residues. CDR3 coding DNA: TGTGCCAGCCGCAGGGGACGGGCTGAGCAGTTCTTC. Encoded protein: CASRRGRAEQFF.

This clonotype was detected a few times. A single base separates this from a much larger clone, so it may be a read error. This chain uses TRBV5-1 with TRBJ2-1; 12 bases line up with TRBD2. The CDR3 is 17 residues long. Germline V lookup: CDR1 SGHRS, CDR2 YFSETQ. The CDR3: CASSQTSGSAFYNGQFF. The CDR3 coding sequence is TGCGCCAGCAGCCAGACTAGCGGGAGTGCTTTCTACAATGGGCAGTTCTTC.

The V and J genes are TRBV7-9 and TRBJ2-7, with D perhaps matching TRBD1 or TRBD2 (5 bases each). CDR1 is SEHNR, CDR2 FQNEAQ, per germline (reference sequence). V lost 7 bases and J lost 3, with 13 bases in between. The CDR3 is 13 amino acids. The CDR3 nucleotides read TGTGCCAGCAAGGATGGGACCCACTACGAGCAGTACTTC. The encoded protein is CASKDGTHYEQYF.